This TCR beta chain was obtained from a study of blood T cell repertoires in COVID-19. J was trimmed by 4 bases and V by 1 base; bases with no gene match: 7. The germline V gene has CDR1 SGDLS and CDR2 YYNGEE. The CDR3 totals 16 residues. TCRdb's table, derived via immunoSEQ multiplex PCR, lists solely in-frame clones and lacks some. The sample lists 300,000 to 350,000 clones, 80% to 90% seen once, with more than 2% in the top ten. The TCR comes from a man aged 25 to 40 who had recovered from COVID-19. The sample consisted of PBMCs or T cells enriched from blood (not recorded which). The rearrangement joins TRBV9 to TRBJ1-2, with 10 bases that match TRBD1. DNA for the CDR3: TGTGCCAGCAGCGTATTAGGGGGGGACAGGGGCTATGGCTACACCTTC. This codes for CASSVLGGDRGYGYTF.